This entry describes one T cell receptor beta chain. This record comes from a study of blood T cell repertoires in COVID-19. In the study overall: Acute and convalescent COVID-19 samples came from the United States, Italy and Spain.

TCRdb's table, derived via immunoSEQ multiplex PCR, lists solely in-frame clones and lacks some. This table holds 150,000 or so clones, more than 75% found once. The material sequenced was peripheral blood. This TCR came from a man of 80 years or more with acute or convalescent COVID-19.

CDR3 residues: CASSEVAGGVETQYF. The CDR3 bases are TGTGCCAGCAGTGAAGTAGCGGGAGGTGTTGAGACCCAGTACTTC. The rearrangement links TRBV6-1 to TRBJ2-5; 10 nucleotides agree with TRBD2. CDR3 length: 15 residues. Germline V CDR1 and CDR2: MNHNS, SASEGT. V trimming: 1 base; J trimming: 5 bases; junction bases outside the gene matches: 4.